These 15 T cell receptor beta chains share one sample of origin, sequenced in a study of blood T cell repertoires in COVID-19. Data came from immunoSEQ multiplex PCR; TCRdb stores just in-frame clones and leaves some out. This sample has around 130,000 clones; 75% to 90% occur once, and the top ten carry less than 2%. The material sequenced was peripheral blood. These receptors came from a man between 65 and 85 years old with acute or convalescent COVID-19.

This clone was seen only once. The V gene is TRBV19, the J gene TRBJ1-1; the D is unclear. The germline V and J ends were trimmed by 5 bases and 4 bases, with 17 bases remaining between them. The CDR3 is 15 residues long. CDR1 and CDR2 (germline): LNHDA, SQIVND (reference sequence). The CDR3 is CASSGRSGGGTEAFF. The CDR3 bases are TGTGCCAGTAGTGGAAGAAGCGGTGGTGGCACTGAAGCTTTCTTT.

The chain is built from TRBV20-1 and TRBJ1-2; D not resolved. The CDR3 totals 11 residues. Trimming stripped 3 bases from V and 1 base from J, with 3 bases between. Germline values: CDR1 DFQATT, CDR2 SNEGSKA (reference sequence). The chain's CDR3 is CSASHNYGYTF. The CDR3, as DNA: TGCAGTGCTAGCCATAACTATGGCTACACCTTC.

This clone appeared a few times. This sequence joins TRBV5-4 and TRBJ2-3; TRBD2 matches at 9 bases. The V gene's germline CDR1 is SGHNT and CDR2 YYREEE (reference sequence). J gave up 3 bases and V 7 bases, and 15 bases lay outside the gene matches. The CDR3 has 17 residues. The CDR3 sequence: CASGSPLGGGATDTQYF. The CDR3 coding sequence is TGTGCCAGCGGAAGCCCCCTTGGCGGGGGGGCAACAGATACGCAGTATTTT.

CDR3 protein: CASSTTAAGNQPQHF. CDR3 in DNA: TGTGCCAGCAGTACGACCGCGGCGGGCAATCAGCCCCAGCATTTT. This chain uses TRBV28 with TRBJ1-5; no reliable D call. There are 15 residues in the CDR3. The germline CDR1 and CDR2 sequences are MDHEN and SYDVKM. Trimming took 5 bases from V and 2 from J, leaving 13 bases between them.

The chain carries TRBV9 and TRBJ2-5, with 7 nucleotides matching TRBD2. In germline, CDR1 is SGDLS, CDR2 YYNGEE. Trimming took 1 base from V and 2 from J; bases not matched to a gene: 5. This CDR3 region has 15 residues. This CDR3 reads CASSVRPSGQETQYF. The CDR3 region has the DNA TGTGCCAGCAGCGTAAGGCCTAGCGGACAAGAGACCCAGTACTTC.

V and J are TRBV20-1 and TRBJ1-2; D is uncertain. The V gene lost 2 bases and the J gene lost 6 bases, with 7 bases spanning the gap. CDR3 size: 11 residues. Germline V gives CDR1 DFQATT, CDR2 SNEGSKA (reference sequence). CDR3: CSARNFDGYTF. DNA of the CDR3: TGCAGTGCTAGAAATTTCGATGGCTACACCTTC.

Only one count was recorded for this clone. The gene calls are TRBV6-6 and TRBJ2-2; possible D gene TRBD1, 6 bases. This CDR3 has 14 residues. The V and J ends lost 7 bases and 3 bases respectively, with 12 bases between them. Germline-derived CDR1 and CDR2 are MNHNY and SVGAGI (reference sequence). CDR3 sequence: CASKRTADTGELFF. In DNA, the CDR3 is TGTGCCAGCAAAAGGACAGCCGACACCGGGGAGCTGTTTTTT.

The chain employs TRBV7-3 and TRBJ1-2; D may be TRBD1 (6 bases). Trimming shortened V by 6 bases and J by 5 bases, and 16 bases separated the two germline ends. Germline V gene lookup returns CDR1 SGHTA and CDR2 FQGTGA. This CDR3 is 14 amino acids long. The CDR3 nucleotides are TGTGCCAGCAGGTATCGACAGGAGGAGTATGGCTACACCTTC. This translates into CASRYRQEEYGYTF.

This clone showed up just a few times. This chain links TRBV6-6 with TRBJ1-6; 8 bases align to TRBD1. J gave up 10 bases and V 2 bases, and 10 bases lay outside the gene matches. The CDR3 is 16 amino acids. CDR1 MNHNY and CDR2 SVGAGI come from the germline V gene (reference sequence). CDR3 amino acids: CASSYPSAGGESPLHF. The CDR3 region has the DNA TGTGCCAGCAGTTACCCCTCGGCAGGGGGCGAGTCACCCCTCCACTTT.

The chain joins TRBV2 to TRBJ2-3; possible D gene TRBD2, 6 bases. The V gene's germline CDR1 is SNHLY and CDR2 FYNNEI. V was shortened by 6 bases and J by 1 base, with 14 bases between the two germline ends. There are 15 residues in the CDR3. CDR3 DNA sequence: TGTGCCAGCAGCCCCAGCGGGCCCCGCACAGATACGCAGTATTTT. Encoded protein: CASSPSGPRTDTQYF.

V is TRBV15 and J is TRBJ2-3; 8 bases are a match to TRBD2. After removal of 5 bases from V and 1 base from J, the junction contained 11 bases not matched to a gene. The CDR3 consists of 17 residues. Looked up from germline, CDR1 is LNHNV and CDR2 is YYDKDF (reference sequence). CDR3 in DNA: TGTGCCACCAGCCGAGGGCAGAGCGGGGGTGGCACAGATACGCAGTATTTT. This gives the protein CATSRGQSGGGTDTQYF.

The chain employs TRBV19 and TRBJ2-1; TRBD2 might be the D (6 bases). V lost 4 bases and J lost 2, with 18 bases in between. This CDR3 has 17 amino acids. Germline V gene lookup returns CDR1 LNHDA and CDR2 SQIVND (reference sequence). The CDR3 sequence: CASSTGLQSGAYNEQFF. The CDR3 DNA sequence: TGTGCCAGTAGTACGGGACTCCAGTCGGGGGCCTACAATGAGCAGTTCTTC. Based on the CDR3 plus reference TRBV19 and TRBJ2-1, the full variable domain is DGGITQSPKYLFRKEGQNVTLSCEQNLNHDAMYWYRQDPGQGLRLIYYSQIVNDFQKGDIAEGYSVSREKKESFPLTVTSAQKNPTAFYLCASSTGLQSGAYNEQFFGPGTRLTVL.

CDR3 residues: CASNPSFSYGYTF. The DNA for the CDR3 is TGTGCCAGCAACCCCTCATTTAGCTATGGCTACACCTTC. The chain joins TRBV7-2 to TRBJ1-2; D is uncertain. CDR1 SGHTA and CDR2 FQGNSA come from the germline V gene. The CDR3 runs to 13 residues. Trimming took 7 bases from V and 4 from J, leaving 13 bases between them.

The V gene is TRBV11-3, the J gene TRBJ2-2, with 8 bases aligning to TRBD1. V lost 4 bases, J lost 0 bases, and 7 bases stayed unmatched. The length of the CDR3 is 17 residues. Looked up from germline, CDR1 is SGHNT and CDR2 is YENEEA. This chain's CDR3 is CASSSGRGRTNTGELFF. The CDR3 bases are TGTGCCAGCAGCTCGGGCAGGGGGCGAACGAACACCGGGGAGCTGTTTTTT.

The rearrangement joins TRBV6-5 to TRBJ1-5; 8 positions match TRBD1. The CDR3 runs 14 residues. Per germline, CDR1 MNHEY and CDR2 SVGAGI. The CDR3 protein is CAGGLGTGAPPQHF. DNA for the CDR3: TGTGCGGGGGGATTAGGGACAGGAGCCCCGCCCCAGCATTTT.